The 27 T cell receptor beta chains below all came from one sample that was sequenced in a study of blood T cells in healthy people across ages. Primers used in a second PCR of roughly 6 to 11 cycles were a sample-barcoded 5' primer and a J-beta primer mix. In TCRdb, the 5' RACE reads were re-called with MiXCR into one record per CDR3 protein. The data show some 860,000 distinct CDR3 sequences, around three fifths seen once. Sequencing input: blood. Every receptor here comes from a man aged 35 to 55 in good health.

This clonotype was seen a few times. CDR3 loop: CASSLVRTSGSHEQYF. In DNA form, the CDR3 reads TGTGCCAGCAGCTTAGTGAGGACTAGCGGGAGCCACGAGCAGTACTTC. The rearrangement uses TRBV7-2 and TRBJ2-7, with 13 bases identical to TRBD2. V lost 1 base, J lost 5 bases, and 5 bases stayed unmatched. This CDR3 contains 16 residues. Germline values: CDR1 SGHTA, CDR2 FQGNSA. The variable domain in full, with the rest retrieved from reference TRBV7-2 and TRBJ2-7, is GAGVSQSPSNKVTEKGKDVELRCDPISGHTALYWYRQSLGQGLEFLIYFQGNSAPDKSGLPSDRFSAERTGGSVSTLTIQRTQQEDSAVYLCASSLVRTSGSHEQYFGPGTRLTVT.

The chain links TRBV11-2 to TRBJ2-3, with 8 bases lining up with TRBD2. Germline CDR1 reads SGHAT; CDR2 reads FQNNGV. V lost 1 base, J lost 8 bases, and 11 bases stayed unmatched. The CDR3 has 16 residues. The CDR3 here is CASSLVTGGGRGTQYF. CDR3 DNA sequence: TGTGCCAGCAGCTTAGTAACCGGGGGGGGCCGGGGTACGCAGTATTTT.

The chain is built from TRBV20-1 and TRBJ2-5, with 12 bases aligning to TRBD2. The germline gives CDR1 DFQATT, CDR2 SNEGSKA (reference sequence). Unmatched junction bases numbered 8, after V lost 5 bases and J lost 4 bases. CDR3 length: 15 residues. This chain's CDR3 is CSAPPSTSGGETQYF. For the CDR3, the DNA is TGCAGTGCTCCCCCCTCGACTAGCGGGGGAGAGACCCAGTACTTC.

The chain has TRBV5-1 and TRBJ2-3; the match to TRBD1 covers 8 bases. J lost 6 bases, V lost 1 base, and 7 bases had no gene match. This CDR3 has 15 residues. Germline assignment: CDR1 SGHRS and CDR2 YFSETQ. For the CDR3, the DNA is TGCGCCAGCAGCTTGACACCGGACAGGGTCGATACGCAGTATTTT. Translating gives CASSLTPDRVDTQYF. The full variable domain, in which reference TRBV5-1 and TRBJ2-3 provide the parts outside the CDR3, is KAGVTQTPRYLIKTRGQQVTLSCSPISGHRSVSWYQQTPGQGLQFLFEYFSETQRNKGNFPGRFSGRQFSNSRSEMNVSTLELGDSALYLCASSLTPDRVDTQYFGPGTRLTVL.

V is TRBV6-2 or TRBV6-3 and J is TRBJ2-7; D may be TRBD2 (5 bases). The CDR3 extends over 17 amino acids. The germline V and J ends were trimmed by 2 bases and 0 bases, with 17 bases remaining between them. Germline lookup yields CDR1 MNHEY and CDR2 SVGEGT. CDR3 nucleotides: TGTGCCAGCAGTTACGATCGAGCGGAGACTCCCTCCTACGAGCAGTACTTC. Its translation: CASSYDRAETPSYEQYF.

This clonotype occurred many times. The V and J genes are TRBV6-5 and TRBJ2-1; weak D call: TRBD2 (5 bases). Germline CDR1 MNHEY, CDR2 SVGAGI. The CDR3 spans 12 residues. Between the trimmed V and J ends, which lost 4 bases and 15 bases, there was a span of 16 bases. The CDR3, as DNA: TGTGCCAGCAGTTCCACCGGGGAATGGTCGTTCTTC. It encodes CASSSTGEWSFF.

The V and J genes are TRBV7-2 and TRBJ2-3, with D possibly TRBD2 on 6 matching bases. V was shortened by 4 bases and J by 6 bases, with 17 bases between the two germline ends. CDR1 SGHTA and CDR2 FQGNSA come from the germline V gene. The CDR3 extends over 15 amino acids. The CDR3 DNA reads as TGTGCCAGCAGCTCCGGGGGTTACCGCGGGGATACGCAGTATTTT. This sequence encodes CASSSGGYRGDTQYF.

The chain employs TRBV9 and TRBJ1-2; 8 bases map to TRBD1. V was pared by 3 bases and J by 4 bases, with 11 bases of the junction left unmatched. From germline, CDR1 is SGDLS and CDR2 YYNGEE. The length of the CDR3 is 16 residues. CDR3 sequence: CASSAQGAAPLYGYTF. The CDR3 DNA follows: TGTGCCAGCAGCGCGCAGGGGGCGGCCCCACTCTATGGCTACACCTTC.

The chain employs TRBV5-1 and TRBJ2-7; either TRBD1 or TRBD2 may supply D (5 bases each). CDR3 length equals 12 residues. Germline loops: CDR1 SGHRS, CDR2 YFSETQ. V was trimmed by 0 bases and J by 6 bases, leaving 7 bases between them. The CDR3: CASSLDGGEQYF. Here the CDR3 DNA reads TGCGCCAGCAGCTTGGATGGGGGCGAGCAGTACTTC.

The chain is built from TRBV7-9 and TRBJ2-5; the D gene is possibly TRBD1 (6 bases). This CDR3 region has 15 residues. In germline, CDR1 is SEHNR, CDR2 FQNEAQ (reference sequence). V was trimmed by 5 bases and J by 0 bases, leaving 13 bases between them. As DNA, the CDR3 is TGTGCCAGCAGCCCAAGCTGGACAGACCAAGAGACCCAGTACTTC. Translated, it gives CASSPSWTDQETQYF.

This clonotype was found once. This chain joins TRBV5-1 and TRBJ1-5; TRBD1 agrees at 7 bases. The CDR3 extends over 15 amino acids. Germline CDR1 is SGHRS and CDR2 is YFSETQ. V dropped 4 bases and J dropped 4; count of bases not matched to a gene: 8. The CDR3 nucleotides are TGCGCCAGCAGCCGCGGGACAGAAAAAAATCAGCCCCAGCATTTT. Protein: CASSRGTEKNQPQHF. Using reference TRBV5-1 and TRBJ1-5 for the parts outside the CDR3, the full variable domain is KAGVTQTPRYLIKTRGQQVTLSCSPISGHRSVSWYQQTPGQGLQFLFEYFSETQRNKGNFPGRFSGRQFSNSRSEMNVSTLELGDSALYLCASSRGTEKNQPQHFGDGTRLSIL.

This clonotype has just one count. The chain has TRBV6-2 or TRBV6-3 and TRBJ1-1; D not certain. The V and J ends lost 6 bases and 0 bases respectively, with 17 bases between them. Looked up from germline, CDR1 is MNHEY and CDR2 is SVGEGT. CDR3 size: 16 residues. This CDR3 reads CASRDPPGSMNTEAFF. As DNA, the CDR3 is TGTGCCAGCAGGGATCCTCCCGGGAGCATGAACACTGAAGCTTTCTTT.

This clonotype was observed a few times. The chain uses TRBV27 and TRBJ2-5; 9 bases match TRBD2. With the DNA end fitting TRBJ2-7 better, the J assignment may be wrong. This CDR3 is built from 13 residues. CDR1 and CDR2 from the germline V gene are MNHEY and SMNVEV (reference sequence). CDR3 nucleotide sequence: TGTGCCAGCAGTAGCGGGAGGCGGGACGAGCAGTACTTC. It is translated as CASSSGRRDEQYF.

The rearrangement joins TRBV27 to TRBJ2-1; 13 bases agree with TRBD2. V was pared by 6 bases and J by 1 base, with 12 bases of the junction left unmatched. This CDR3 region has 19 residues. Germline loops: CDR1 MNHEY, CDR2 SMNVEV (reference sequence). The CDR3 bases are TGTGCCAGCAGGCCTCCGGGACTAGCGGGACCTGAGTCCTACAATGAGCAGTTCTTC. This codes for CASRPPGLAGPESYNEQFF.

This chain uses TRBV6-6 with TRBJ2-3; TRBD2 agrees at 7 bases. The CDR3 has 15 residues. V gave up 6 bases and J gave up 5 bases; unmatched junction bases: 11. Per germline, CDR1 MNHNY and CDR2 SVGAGI (reference sequence). This CDR3 is CASSLGGTGGDTQYF. The CDR3, as DNA: TGTGCCAGCAGCCTGGGCGGGACGGGGGGAGATACGCAGTATTTT.

For the CDR3, the DNA is TGTGCCAGCAGTTCCCAGGGTTGGCGCGACTCAAAAGAGACCCAGTACTTC. It translates to CASSSQGWRDSKETQYF. V is TRBV27 and J is TRBJ2-5; TRBD1 is a possible D gene (5 bases). CDR3 size: 17 residues. Deletions cut 4 bases from V and 3 bases from J, with 21 bases between. CDR1 is MNHEY, CDR2 SMNVEV, per germline (reference sequence).

This clonotype was counted between two and nine times. The chain has TRBV5-1 and TRBJ2-5; D is perhaps TRBD2 (6 bases). Trimming pared 0 bases from V and 5 bases from J, leaving 11 bases between. The CDR3 has 14 amino acids. Per germline, CDR1 SGHRS and CDR2 YFSETQ. The chain's CDR3 is CASSLGGGHETQYF. The DNA for the CDR3 is TGCGCCAGCAGCTTGGGAGGAGGGCATGAGACCCAGTACTTC.

This clonotype was recorded a few times. The chain has TRBV20-1 and TRBJ2-3, with D perhaps matching TRBD1 or TRBD2 (5 bases each). Trimming cost V 4 bases and J 2 bases, with 13 bases left between them. The CDR3 consists of 14 residues. CDR1 DFQATT and CDR2 SNEGSKA come from the germline V gene (reference sequence). In DNA form, the CDR3 reads TGCAGTGCTACGACCGGGACCTACACAGATACGCAGTATTTT. Translating gives CSATTGTYTDTQYF.

This clonotype was seen a handful of times. The rearrangement uses TRBV6-2 or TRBV6-3 and TRBJ2-3, with D uncertain. Germline CDR1 MNHEY, CDR2 SVGEGT. Trimming removed 7 bases at V and 2 bases at J, with 7 bases between. The CDR3 is 12 residues long. In DNA, the CDR3 is TGTGCCAGCACAGGCTCCACAGATACGCAGTATTTT. This codes for CASTGSTDTQYF.

This clonotype has a single count. CDR3 sequence reads: CATGTARTDTQYF. CDR3 nucleotides: TGTGCCACCGGGACAGCCCGCACAGATACGCAGTATTTT. The chain uses TRBV7-3 and TRBJ2-3; 7 nucleotides line up with TRBD1. The germline CDR1 and CDR2 sequences are SGHTA and FQGTGA. With V trimmed by 10 bases and J by 1 base, 5 bases remained unmatched. The CDR3 extends over 13 amino acids.

For the CDR3, the DNA is TGTGCCAGCAGCCAAAGCAGGGGGCCCTACGAGCAGTACTTC. Translation gives CASSQSRGPYEQYF. This sequence joins TRBV4-2 and TRBJ2-4, with TRBD1 matching over 8 bases. The J call could be wrong; TRBJ2-7 is a better fit for the DNA end. Germline loops: CDR1 LGHNA, CDR2 YNFKEQ. This CDR3 comprises 14 residues.

This clonotype showed up just a few times. V usage is TRBV10-3 and J usage is TRBJ2-1, with 9 bases that match TRBD2. Unmatched junction bases numbered 6, after V lost 4 bases and J lost 5 bases. This CDR3 has 15 residues. The germline V gene encodes CDR1 ENHRY and CDR2 SYGVKD. The CDR3 sequence: CAISVQTSGNNEQFF. The CDR3 region has the DNA TGTGCCATCAGTGTCCAGACTAGCGGAAACAATGAGCAGTTCTTC.

The chain employs TRBV7-8 and TRBJ2-5; D is possibly TRBD1 or TRBD2 (5 bases each). The closer fit of TRBJ2-7 to the DNA end suggests the J call may be wrong. The CDR3 runs to 16 residues. The germline gives CDR1 SGHVS, CDR2 FQNEAQ. CDR3 nucleotide sequence: TGTGCCAGCAGCTTAGGGGACCCGGGAACCAAGTACGAGCAGTACTTC. Translated, it gives CASSLGDPGTKYEQYF.

V gene TRBV7-2 combines with J gene TRBJ2-1; 9 nucleotides align to TRBD2. CDR3 length equals 14 residues. The junction had 5 bases not matched to a gene; V was cut back by 1 base and J by 10 bases. CDR1 SGHTA and CDR2 FQGNSA come from the germline V gene. CDR3 residues: CASSLVGTSYEQFF. In DNA form, the CDR3 reads TGTGCCAGCAGCTTAGTTGGGACTAGCTACGAGCAGTTCTTC.

V gene TRBV5-1 combines with J gene TRBJ1-4; D not resolved. Trimming took 4 bases from V and 0 from J, leaving 10 bases between them. The germline gives CDR1 SGHRS, CDR2 YFSETQ. This CDR3 has 15 residues. In DNA, the CDR3 is TGCGCCAGCAGCGTTCCTGGGGCAACTAATGAAAAACTGTTTTTT. It codes for CASSVPGATNEKLFF. Variable domain in full (rest from reference TRBV5-1 and TRBJ1-4): KAGVTQTPRYLIKTRGQQVTLSCSPISGHRSVSWYQQTPGQGLQFLFEYFSETQRNKGNFPGRFSGRQFSNSRSEMNVSTLELGDSALYLCASSVPGATNEKLFFGSGTQLSVL.

The chain employs TRBV3-1 and TRBJ1-4; no clear D gene. This CDR3 region has 16 residues. Between the trimmed V and J ends, which lost 3 bases and 0 bases, there was a span of 11 bases. CDR1 LGHDT and CDR2 YNNKEL come from the germline V gene (reference sequence). As DNA, the CDR3 is TGTGCCAGCAGCCAGAGGAGGCTGGCAACTAATGAAAAACTGTTTTTT. This sequence encodes CASSQRRLATNEKLFF.

This clonotype was seen a handful of times. The V and J genes are TRBV25-1 and TRBJ2-7, with no clear D. CDR1 MGHDK and CDR2 SYGVNS come from the germline V gene. Trimming removed 5 bases from V and 7 bases from J, with 6 bases in between. This CDR3 is 10 amino acids long. Here the CDR3 DNA reads TGTGCCAGCAGTCGGAATGAGCAGTACTTC. Its protein is CASSRNEQYF.